One TCR beta chain is described in this entry. These data are taken from a study of blood T cell repertoires in COVID-19. The CDR3 has 16 amino acids. V was clipped by 0 bases and J by 6 bases, with 14 bases between them. The germline CDR1 and CDR2 sequences are MNHEY and SVGAGI. Sequenced by immunoSEQ multiplex PCR; TCRdb stores in-frame clones only, minus some. The sample has over 200,000 clones, about 68% seen once. Specimen: peripheral blood. The J gene is TRBJ2-2, the V gene TRBV6-5; D is possibly TRBD1 (6 bases). This receptor was identified in a woman at least 80 years old with acute or convalescent COVID-19. The CDR3 DNA follows: TGTGCCAGCAGTTACTCCATACAGGGTTGGGCCGGGGAGCTGTTTTTT. Its translation is CASSYSIQGWAGELFF.